This TCR beta chain stems from a study of shared clonotypes between healthy human individuals. Study observations and caveats: It was the non-shared clonotypes that had lower generation probabilities than clonotypes shared by all four donors. It was observed that 5% to 6% of naive CD4 clonotypes were shared across a few donors.

The table came from immunoSEQ multiplex PCR; TCRdb's copy has only in-frame clones and leaves some out. The repertoire holds some 1 million clones, with roughly 80% as singletons. The CDR3 spans 13 residues. CDR1 is GTSNPN, CDR2 SVGIG, per germline (reference sequence). The V gene lost 1 base and the J gene lost 0 bases, with 7 bases spanning the gap. Concerning this clone itself: Its specificity is unknown.

The sequenced sample consisted of memory CD4+ T cells sorted from blood. The subset is: CD45RA-negative fraction. The chain recombines TRBV30 with TRBJ2-7; D call uncertain. The clonotype comes from a man aged 18 to 30 in good health. The CDR3 spells CAWSGGTSYEQYF. The CDR3 DNA follows: TGTGCCTGGAGTGGCGGCACCTCCTACGAGCAGTACTTC. The variable domain in full, completed from reference TRBV30 and TRBJ2-7, reads SQTIHQWPATLVQPVGSPLSLECTVEGTSNPNLYWYRQAAGRGLQLLFYSVGIGQISSEVPQNLSASRPQDRQFILSSKKLLLSDSGFYLCAWSGGTSYEQYFGPGTRLTVT.